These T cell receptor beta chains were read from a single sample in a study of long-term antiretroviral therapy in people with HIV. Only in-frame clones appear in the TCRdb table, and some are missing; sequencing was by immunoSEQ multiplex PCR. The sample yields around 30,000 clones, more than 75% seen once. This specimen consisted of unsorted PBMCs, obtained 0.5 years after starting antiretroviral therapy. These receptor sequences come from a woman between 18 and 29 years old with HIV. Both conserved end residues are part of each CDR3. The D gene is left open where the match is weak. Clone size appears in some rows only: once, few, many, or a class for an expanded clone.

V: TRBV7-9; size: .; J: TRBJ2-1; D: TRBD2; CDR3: CASSSLRGGPTQFF; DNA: TGTGCCAGCAGTAGTCTTCGGGGGGGCCCAACGCAGTTCTTC
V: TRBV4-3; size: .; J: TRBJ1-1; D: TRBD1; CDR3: CASSQEPHRGPNTEAFF; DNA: TGCGCCAGCAGCCAAGAGCCCCACAGGGGGCCAAACACTGAAGCTTTCTTT
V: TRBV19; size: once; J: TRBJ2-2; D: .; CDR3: CASTLVGAGELFF; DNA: TGTGCCAGTACCCTTGTCGGGGCCGGGGAGCTGTTTTTT
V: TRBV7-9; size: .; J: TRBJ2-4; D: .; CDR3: CASSLSLAKNIQYF; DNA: TGTGCCAGCAGCTTAAGCCTAGCCAAAAACATTCAGTACTTC
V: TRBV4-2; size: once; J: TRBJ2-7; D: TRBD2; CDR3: CASSQVPGRADEQYF; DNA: TGTGCCAGCAGCCAAGTACCCGGGAGGGCCGACGAGCAGTACTTC
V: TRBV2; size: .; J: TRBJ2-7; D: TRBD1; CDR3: CASYNRDSYYEQYF; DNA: TGTGCCAGCTACAATCGGGACAGCTACTACGAGCAGTACTTC
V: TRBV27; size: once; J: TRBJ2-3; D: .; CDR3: CASSLSKSTDTQYF; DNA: TGTGCCAGCAGTTTATCGAAGAGCACAGATACGCAGTATTTT
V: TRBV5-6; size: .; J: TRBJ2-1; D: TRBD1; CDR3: CASSLGTGTWMEQFF; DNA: TGTGCCAGCAGCCTAGGGACAGGGACGTGGATGGAGCAGTTCTTC
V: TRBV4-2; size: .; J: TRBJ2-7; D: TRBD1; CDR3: CASSQETGDYEQYF; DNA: TGTGCCAGCAGCCAGGAAACAGGGGACTACGAGCAGTACTTC
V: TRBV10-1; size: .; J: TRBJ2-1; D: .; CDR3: CASSPPWGRSEQFF; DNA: TGCGCCAGCTCCCCCCCGTGGGGCAGGAGTGAGCAGTTCTTC
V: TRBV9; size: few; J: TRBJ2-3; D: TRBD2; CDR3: CASSGGGGRTDTQYF; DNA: TGTGCCAGCAGCGGCGGGGGGGGTAGGACAGATACGCAGTATTTT
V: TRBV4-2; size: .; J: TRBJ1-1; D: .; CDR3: CASSQGMGSGSPEAFF; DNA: TGTGCCAGCAGCCAAGGGATGGGGTCCGGGAGCCCTGAAGCTTTCTTT
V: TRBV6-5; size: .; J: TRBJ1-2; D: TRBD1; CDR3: CASNRGTAGTF; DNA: TGTGCCAGCAATAGAGGGACAGCCGGCACCTTC